This TCR beta chain was captured in a study of blood T cell repertoires in COVID-19 (dated by TCRdb to about 2020). A note on the overall study: Samples from collaborators originated in the United States, Italy and Spain and spanned both the acute and convalescent phases of COVID-19. The material from the prospective study consisted of cDNA or gDNA derived from T cells, B-cell-depleted T cells, or PBMCs. The dataset comprised deeply sampled blood TCRbeta repertoires from subjects exposed to, actively infected with, or recovered from COVID-19. The repertoires were made available in a free public database intended to serve as a resource for research on the immune response to SARS-CoV-2. The samples were drawn from the first 160 participants of the ongoing ImmuneRACE study and from some 1,300 subjects provided by 6 global collaborators. Nearly every sample came with metadata listing a de-identified subject ID, COVID-19 status, age in years and sex. Where HLA class I and class II types were available, the types were taken from metadata supplied by the sample provider, not from assay-based typing.

Germline trimming: 4 bases from V, 6 bases from J; junction bases outside gene matches: 7. From the cysteine through the phenylalanine, the CDR3 covers 14 amino acids. The kept DNA is CDR3 alone, 42 bases in frame from the first base. CDR1 and CDR2 were assigned from the germline V gene as MNHEY and SVGAGI. TCRbeta CDR3 regions were amplified from genomic DNA by means of the immunoSEQ Assay, a bias-controlled multiplex PCR. The published analysis was carried out like this. Within the assay, amplification of reference gene primers was used to estimate how many nucleated cells each sample contained. To quantify the absolute abundance of each unique TCRbeta CDR3 rearrangement, sequence reads were collapsed and filtered. Productive Simpson clonality was computed per sample as the square root of Simpson's diversity index over productive rearrangements. TCRdb carries this immuneACCESS record with in-frame sequences only. Its versions omit some clonotypes, under half of them owing to an unresolved V gene in the studies checked, with the rest unexplained. The DNA gave D and trimming, while V, J and clone size come from that table. In this sample the table shows 65,000 or so clones, approximately 78% of which occur a single time. The ten biggest clones cover under 15% of the sample.

Points on this clone: It lacks a known antigen. No much larger clone is present one base from it, and per-base qualities are unavailable.

Points the paper makes about the study in general: How much clinical and demographic metadata was included differed by source and by participant, and the metadata was provided uncurated.

The collaborating institutions used their own protocols to collect whole blood in K2EDTA tubes. For TCRbeta analysis, collaborators shipped samples in one of three forms: frozen whole blood, isolated PBMCs, or DNA extracted from either of those sample types. The sequenced sample was peripheral blood. The sequence joins TRBV6-5 to TRBJ1-2, with 8 bases aligning to TRBD1. The sequence derives from a man at least 80 years old with acute or convalescent COVID-19. The DNA sequence is TGTGCCAGCAGTTCAAGGACAGGGATGGATGGCTACACCTTC. Its translation reads: CASSSRTGMDGYTF.